The TCR beta chain described here comes from a study of PD-L1 blockade in urothelial cancer. As for the study in general: Blood was evaluated 3 weeks (second dose) and 6 weeks after therapy began.

Time point described: pretreatment peripheral blood. Trimming shortened V by 0 bases and J by 4 bases, and 9 bases separated the two germline ends. Germline V CDR1 and CDR2: SGHDN, FVKESK. This CDR3 has 14 amino acids. Clones were sequenced by immunoSEQ multiplex PCR, and TCRdb holds only the in-frame ones, with some missing. The sample yields some 56,000 clones, approximately 88% seen once. This receptor was identified in a man between 45 and 60 years old with urothelial cancer. The sample was PBMCs, taken around atezolizumab (anti-PD-L1) treatment. This chain joins TRBV14 and TRBJ1-1, with D uncertain. The CDR3 region is CASSQDLRGTEAFF. In DNA, the CDR3 is TGTGCCAGCAGCCAAGATTTGCGGGGCACTGAAGCTTTCTTT.